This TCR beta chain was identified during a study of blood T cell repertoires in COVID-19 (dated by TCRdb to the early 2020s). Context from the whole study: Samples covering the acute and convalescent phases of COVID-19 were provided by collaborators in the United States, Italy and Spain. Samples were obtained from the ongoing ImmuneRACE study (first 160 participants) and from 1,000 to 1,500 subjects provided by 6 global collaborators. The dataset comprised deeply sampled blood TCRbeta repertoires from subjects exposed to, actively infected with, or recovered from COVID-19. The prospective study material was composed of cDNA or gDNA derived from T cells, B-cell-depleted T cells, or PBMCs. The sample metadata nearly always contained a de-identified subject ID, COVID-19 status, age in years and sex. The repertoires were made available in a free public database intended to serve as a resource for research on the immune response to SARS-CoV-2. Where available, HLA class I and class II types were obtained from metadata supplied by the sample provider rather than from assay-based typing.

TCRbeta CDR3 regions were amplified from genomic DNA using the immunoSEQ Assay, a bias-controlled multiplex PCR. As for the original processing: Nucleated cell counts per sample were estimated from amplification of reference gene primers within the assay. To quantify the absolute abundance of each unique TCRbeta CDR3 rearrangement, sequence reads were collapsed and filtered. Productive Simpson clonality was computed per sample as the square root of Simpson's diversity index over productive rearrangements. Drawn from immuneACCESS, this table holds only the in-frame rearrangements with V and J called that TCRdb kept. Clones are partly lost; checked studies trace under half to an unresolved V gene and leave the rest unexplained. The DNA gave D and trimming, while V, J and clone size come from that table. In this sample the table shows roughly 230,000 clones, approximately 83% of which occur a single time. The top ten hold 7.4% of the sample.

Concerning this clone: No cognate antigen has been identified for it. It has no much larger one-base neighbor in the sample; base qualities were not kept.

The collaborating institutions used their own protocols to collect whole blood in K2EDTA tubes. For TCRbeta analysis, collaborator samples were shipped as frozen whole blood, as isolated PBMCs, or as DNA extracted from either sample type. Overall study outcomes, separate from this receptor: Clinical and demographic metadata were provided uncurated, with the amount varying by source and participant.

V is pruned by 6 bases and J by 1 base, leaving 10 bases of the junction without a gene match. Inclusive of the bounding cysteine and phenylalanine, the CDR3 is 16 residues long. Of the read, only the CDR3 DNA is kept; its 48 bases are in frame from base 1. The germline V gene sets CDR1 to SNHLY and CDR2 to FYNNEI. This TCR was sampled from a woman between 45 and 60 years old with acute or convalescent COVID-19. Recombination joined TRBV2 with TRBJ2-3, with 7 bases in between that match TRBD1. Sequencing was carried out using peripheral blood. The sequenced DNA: TGTGCCAGCAGAGTAACAGGGGAAGGAGGCACAGATACGCAGTATTTT. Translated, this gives CASRVTGEGGTDTQYF.